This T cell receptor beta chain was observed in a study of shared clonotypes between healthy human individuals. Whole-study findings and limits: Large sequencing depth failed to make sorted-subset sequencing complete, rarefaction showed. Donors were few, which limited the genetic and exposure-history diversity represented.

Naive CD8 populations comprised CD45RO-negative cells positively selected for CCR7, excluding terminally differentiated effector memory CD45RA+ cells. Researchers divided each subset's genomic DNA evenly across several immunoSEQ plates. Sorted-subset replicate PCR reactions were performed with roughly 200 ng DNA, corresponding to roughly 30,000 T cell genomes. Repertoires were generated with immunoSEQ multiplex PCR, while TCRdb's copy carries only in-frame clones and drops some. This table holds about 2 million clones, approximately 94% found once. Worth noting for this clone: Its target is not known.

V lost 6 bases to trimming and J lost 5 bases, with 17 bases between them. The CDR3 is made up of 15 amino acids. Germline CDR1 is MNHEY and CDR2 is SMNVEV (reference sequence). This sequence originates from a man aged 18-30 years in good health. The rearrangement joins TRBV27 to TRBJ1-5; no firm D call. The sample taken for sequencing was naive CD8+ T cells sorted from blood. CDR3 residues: CASRARQGIDQPQHF. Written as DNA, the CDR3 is TGTGCCAGCAGAGCCCGACAAGGGATCGATCAGCCCCAGCATTTT.